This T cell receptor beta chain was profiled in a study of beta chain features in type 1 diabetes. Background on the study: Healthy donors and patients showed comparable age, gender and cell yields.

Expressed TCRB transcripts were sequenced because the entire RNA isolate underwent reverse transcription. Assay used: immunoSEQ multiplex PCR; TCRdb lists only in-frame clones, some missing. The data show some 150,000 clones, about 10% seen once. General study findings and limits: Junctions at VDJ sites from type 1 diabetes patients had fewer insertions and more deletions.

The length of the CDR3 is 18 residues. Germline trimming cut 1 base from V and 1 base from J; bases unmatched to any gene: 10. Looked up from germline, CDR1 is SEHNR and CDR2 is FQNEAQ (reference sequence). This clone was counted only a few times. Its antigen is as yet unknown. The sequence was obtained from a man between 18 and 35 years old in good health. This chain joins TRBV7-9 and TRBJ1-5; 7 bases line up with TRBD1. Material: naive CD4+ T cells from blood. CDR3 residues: CASSLEGQSWGSNQPQHF. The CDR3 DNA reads TGTGCCAGCAGCTTAGAGGGACAGAGCTGGGGGAGCAATCAGCCCCAGCATTTT.